This T cell receptor (beta chain) stems from a study of patients and donors after allogeneic stem cell transplantation. TCRdb reanalysed the RT-PCR reads using MiXCR and keeps one entry per CDR3 protein. The sample gives about a million distinct CDR3 sequences, roughly 18% of which show up once; 5% to 6.5% is in the top ten. This TCR derives from a human donor who was either an allogeneic HSCT recipient or a stem cell or donor lymphocyte infusion donor (not recorded which). It is not recorded whose cells these are; they may come from a transplant donor. Material for sequencing was blood, either unsorted or a sorted T cell fraction (not recorded which).

CDR3 DNA: TGTGCCAGCTCACCGGACAGGTCGGGCACTGAAGCTTTCTTT. It yields the protein CASSPDRSGTEAFF. The genes are TRBV18 and TRBJ1-1, with 7 bases lining up with TRBD1. The CDR3 has 14 amino acids. The J segment lost 4 bases and the V segment lost 3 bases, leaving 5 bases of the junction unmatched. In germline, CDR1 is KGHSH, CDR2 LQKENI.